A single sample gave rise to the 8 T cell receptor beta chains below, sequenced in a study of T-cell reconstitution after alpha-beta-depleted transplantation in children. The TCRbeta library incorporated unique molecular identifiers. One entry per CDR3 protein, called by TCRdb with MiXCR from the PCR reads. The profile shows about 16,000 distinct CDR3 sequences, around 8.3% of them singletons. Sequencing was performed on PBMCs, mostly from graft donor cells, taken 60 days after TCRalphabeta/CD19-depleted stem cell transplant. The receptors shown here come from a boy younger than two who had a stem cell transplant for Wiskott-Aldrich syndrome, so the T cells may come from the graft donor.

This clonotype came up many times. The chain is built from TRBV7-9 and TRBJ1-2; D call uncertain. Trimming removed 0 bases from V and 8 bases from J, with 10 bases in between. CDR3 length: 13 residues. Per germline, CDR1 SEHNR and CDR2 FQNEAQ (reference sequence). The CDR3 is CASSLAHPGGYTF. The CDR3 DNA reads as TGTGCCAGCAGCTTAGCCCACCCTGGCGGCTACACCTTC.

The CDR3 protein is CASSQEVLPGGTETQYF. The CDR3 region has the DNA TGCGCCAGCAGCCAAGAGGTCTTGCCAGGGGGGACGGAGACCCAGTACTTC. V and J are TRBV4-3 and TRBJ2-5, with TRBD1 as a possible D gene (7 bases). There are 17 residues in the CDR3. CDR1 and CDR2 from the germline V gene are LGHNA and YSLEER. V shed 0 bases and J shed 5 bases, with 19 bases lying between them.

This clonotype was seen repeatedly, ten times or more. The chain has TRBV6-1 and TRBJ2-2; no clear D. The CDR3 has 12 residues. Germline CDR1 MNHNS, CDR2 SASEGT. V was pared by 7 bases and J by 0 bases, with 3 bases between. The CDR3 sequence is CASIPNTGELFF. The CDR3 DNA sequence: TGTGCCAGCATACCGAACACCGGGGAGCTGTTTTTT.

V gene TRBV5-4 combines with J gene TRBJ2-5, with unresolved D. The ends were cut back, 0 bases at V and 2 bases at J, with 5 bases in the middle. The CDR3 is 13 amino acids. The V gene's germline CDR1 is SGHNT and CDR2 YYREEE (reference sequence). CDR3 DNA sequence: TGTGCCAGCAGCTTGGGACTGCAAGAGACCCAGTACTTC. Its translation is CASSLGLQETQYF.

The genes are TRBV3-1 and TRBJ2-4, with D uncertain. Germline CDR1 and CDR2: LGHDT and YNNKEL (reference sequence). CDR3 size: 12 residues. Trimming left V 0 bases short and J 15 bases short, with 12 bases between. CDR3 amino acids: CASSQDSARRYF. DNA of the CDR3: TGTGCCAGCAGCCAAGACTCCGCAAGGCGGTACTTC.

The table lists this clonotype with many counts. V is TRBV28 and J is TRBJ1-6; TRBD1 agrees at 9 bases. The CDR3 totals 16 residues. Germline V gives CDR1 MDHEN, CDR2 SYDVKM. V lost 7 bases, J lost 4 bases, and 8 bases stayed unmatched. CDR3 DNA: TGTGCCAGCAACCCGGGACAGGGAAAATATAATTCACCCCTCCACTTT. This encodes CASNPGQGKYNSPLHF.

At least ten counts were recorded for this clonotype. The chain carries TRBV25-1 and TRBJ1-1; 8 nucleotides line up with TRBD1. Looked up from germline, CDR1 is MGHDK and CDR2 is SYGVNS. The CDR3 totals 10 residues. After removal of 8 bases from V and 9 bases from J, the junction contained 2 bases not matched to a gene. The CDR3 sequence: CASRQGQAFF. CDR3 in DNA: TGTGCCAGCCGACAGGGGCAAGCTTTCTTT.

The V and J genes are TRBV5-1 and TRBJ2-7, with TRBD1 matching over 11 bases. Germline V CDR1 and CDR2: SGHRS, YFSETQ. V lost 7 bases, J lost 7 bases, and 7 bases stayed unmatched. This CDR3 region has 13 residues. The CDR3, as DNA: TGCGCCAGCGCGGGACAGGGGGGGCTGGAGCAGTACTTC. This gives the protein CASAGQGGLEQYF.